This T cell receptor beta chain was profiled in a study of blood T cell repertoires in COVID-19. Background on the study: In each case, the material was cDNA or gDNA derived from T cells, B-cell-depleted T cells, or PBMCs.

Germline V gene sequence: CDR1 SGDLS, CDR2 YYNGEE. The CDR3 extends over 14 amino acids. V lost 3 bases to trimming and J lost 1 base, with 10 bases between them. Assay used: immunoSEQ multiplex PCR; TCRdb lists only in-frame clones, some missing. Among about 160,000 clones listed, 82% were seen once. This sequence originates from a woman of 80 years or more with active or convalescent COVID-19. Sequenced material: peripheral blood. This sequence joins TRBV9 and TRBJ1-1, with D unclear. The chain's CDR3 is CASSADTTNTEAFF. The CDR3 bases are TGTGCCAGCAGCGCCGACACGACGAACACTGAAGCTTTCTTT.